This is a list of T cell receptor beta chains from one sample in a study of blood T cell repertoires in COVID-19. Sequencing used immunoSEQ multiplex PCR; TCRdb keeps in-frame clones, though not all of them. The table shows a few hundred thousand clones, with roughly 85% occurring only once. The specimen was PBMCs or T cells enriched from blood (not recorded which). Receptors were obtained from a woman between 40 and 55 years old with acute COVID-19. Both conserved end residues are part of each CDR3. D genes are given only for firm matches. Where a row states a size, it is once, few, many or the class of an expanded clone; other rows omit it.

D	size	V	J	DNA	CDR3
-	-	TRBV5-1	TRBJ1-3	TGCGCCAGCAGCTCCTCCCCGGGACAAATTTCTGGAAACACCATATATTTT	CASSSSPGQISGNTIYF
TRBD1	-	TRBV10-3	TRBJ1-2	TGTGCCATCACAAGTGGACAGGCCAACTATGGCTACACCTTC	CAITSGQANYGYTF
-	once	TRBV19	TRBJ2-6	TGTGCCAGTAGTATATCAGACAGCGCTGGGGCCAACGTCCTGACTTTC	CASSISDSAGANVLTF
TRBD2	few	TRBV3-1/TRBV3-2	TRBJ2-2	TGTGCCAGCAGCCAAGAACGCACTAGCGGGAAGGGCGGGGAGCTGTTTTTT	CASSQERTSGKGGELFF
-	-	TRBV7-9	TRBJ2-5	TGTGCCAGCAGCTTATATGAGACCCAGTACTTC	CASSLYETQYF
-	-	TRBV5-1	TRBJ1-1	TGCGCCAGCAGCTTGGGGGAGAGGAACACTGAAGCTTTCTTT	CASSLGERNTEAFF
-	-	TRBV14	TRBJ2-7	TGTGCCAGCAGCCAAGACAACTCCTACGAGCAGTACTTC	CASSQDNSYEQYF
TRBD2	-	TRBV30	TRBJ2-1	TGTGCCTGGAGGGAAAGGACTAGCGGAAAACGAGATTTATACAATGAGCAGTTCTTC	CAWRERTSGKRDLYNEQFF
TRBD1	few	TRBV6-6	TRBJ1-1	TGTGCCAGCAGTCCCGGGACAGCGAACACTGAAGCTTTCTTT	CASSPGTANTEAFF
TRBD1	once	TRBV19	TRBJ1-6	TGTGCCAGTAGTGCGGACAGGGTTGGGGATTCACCCCTCCACTTT	CASSADRVGDSPLHF
-	-	TRBV7-9	TRBJ1-1	TGTGCCAGCAGCTCACAGGGAAGTGGGAACGCTGAAGCTTTCTTT	CASSSQGSGNAEAFF
TRBD2	-	TRBV28	TRBJ2-7	TGTGCCAGCAGTTTAACCGGACTAGCGGGAACCTACGAGCAGTACTTC	CASSLTGLAGTYEQYF
TRBD1	-	TRBV18	TRBJ1-5	TGTGCCAGCTCACAGGGGGCCGGCGACAATCAGCCCCAGCATTTT	CASSQGAGDNQPQHF
TRBD2	few	TRBV6-5	TRBJ2-2	TGTGCCAGCAGCCCCGGGAGGTTTCTTACCGGGGAGCTGTTTTTT	CASSPGRFLTGELFF
-	-	TRBV27	TRBJ2-3	TGTGCCAGCAGTTGGGGAGGATATAGCACAGATACGCAGTATTTT	CASSWGGYSTDTQYF
TRBD1	-	TRBV18	TRBJ2-7	TGTGCCAGCTCACCACTCGGACAGGGGTTCCCTCGCGAGCAGTACTTC	CASSPLGQGFPREQYF
-	-	TRBV5-1	TRBJ2-1	TGCGCCAGCAGCCCAAGGGGGGGCCCCCGGGGCAATGAGCAGTTCTTC	CASSPRGGPRGNEQFF
TRBD2	few	TRBV5-1	TRBJ2-7	TGCGCCAGCAGCTTGACTAGCGGGGGGACCTACGAGCAGTACTTC	CASSLTSGGTYEQYF
TRBD1	once	TRBV6-2/TRBV6-3	TRBJ1-1	TGTGCCAGCAGTCAAACAGGGGAAAACACTGAAGCTTTCTTT	CASSQTGENTEAFF
-	-	TRBV7-9	TRBJ1-1	TGTGCCAGCAGCTTCCCAGGTCGGCAGACTGAAGCTTTCTTT	CASSFPGRQTEAFF
TRBD1	-	TRBV2	TRBJ1-6	TGTGCCAGCAGCGCGACAGGGGGAAATTCACCCCTCCACTTT	CASSATGGNSPLHF
TRBD1	-	TRBV15	TRBJ1-5	TGTGCCACCAGCTCTACCCAGGGGGAGCTTAGCAATCAGCCCCAGCATTTT	CATSSTQGELSNQPQHF